One sample yielded the 23 T cell receptor beta chains listed below, sequenced in a study of cytomegalovirus exposure and HLA in healthy donors. Use of 60 Vbeta and 13 Jbeta primers characterized the PCR. Assay: immunoSEQ multiplex PCR; the TCRdb copy retains only in-frame clones and omits some. This sample carries some 150,000 clones, 80% to 90% of them seen once, and the ten largest clones take 7%. Sequencing input: PBMCs. The receptor source for this set is a woman in her twenties or thirties in good health and CMV-seropositive.

This sequence joins TRBV5-1 and TRBJ2-2, with D perhaps TRBD2 (6 bases). Trimming took off 5 bases at V and 3 bases at J, with 17 bases between the two ends. In germline, CDR1 is SGHRS, CDR2 YFSETQ. The length of the CDR3 is 16 residues. The CDR3 DNA is TGCGCCAGCAGGAACCCCGGGACTTTTCACACCGGGGAGCTGTTTTTT. Its protein is CASRNPGTFHTGELFF.

The chain is built from TRBV27 and TRBJ2-7; 14 bases are shared with TRBD2. Unmatched junction bases numbered 2, after V lost 4 bases and J lost 3 bases. The CDR3 is 15 residues long. CDR1 is MNHEY, CDR2 SMNVEV, per germline (reference sequence). The CDR3 loop reads CASSYGTSGGYEQYF. The CDR3 DNA is TGTGCCAGCAGTTACGGGACTAGCGGGGGCTACGAGCAGTACTTC.

This chain uses TRBV7-6 with TRBJ2-3; tentatively, D is TRBD2 (6 bases). Germline CDR1 and CDR2: SGHVS and FNYEAQ. The CDR3 extends over 16 amino acids. V was trimmed by 1 base and J by 2 bases, leaving 13 bases between them. In nucleotides, the CDR3 is TGTGCCAGCAGCTTAGGTGCCGGGGGAAACACAGATACGCAGTATTTT. It is translated as CASSLGAGGNTDTQYF.

V gene TRBV7-3 combines with J gene TRBJ2-1; D possibly corresponds to TRBD2 (7 bases). The CDR3 is 15 residues long. The germline gives CDR1 SGHTA, CDR2 FQGTGA. V lost 5 bases and J 4 bases, leaving 15 bases between the germline ends. In nucleotides, the CDR3 is TGTGCCAGCAGCCCCTTGGGGGGGGCATACAATGAGCAGTTCTTC. It codes for CASSPLGGAYNEQFF.

This clone came up once. V is TRBV29-1 and J is TRBJ2-5; D ambiguous. The CDR3 runs to 13 residues. Trimming cost V 7 bases and J 3 bases, with 15 bases left between them. The V gene's germline CDR1 is SQVTM and CDR2 ANQGSEA. CDR3 DNA: TGCAGCGGCCGGTCCCAGAGGAAAGAGACCCAGTACTTC. Protein product: CSGRSQRKETQYF.

This rearrangement joins TRBV9 to TRBJ2-3; possibly TRBD2 for D (6 bases). CDR1 is SGDLS and CDR2 is YYNGEE in the germline V gene. V shed 1 base and J shed 4 bases, with 10 bases lying between them. The CDR3 sequence is 14 residues long. The CDR3 is CASSVQGGADTQYF. In nucleotides, the CDR3 is TGTGCCAGCAGCGTACAGGGAGGCGCAGATACGCAGTATTTT.

The CDR3 bases are TGTGCCAGCAGCGAGGGTGCGGGGTATGAAAAACTGTTTTTT. It translates to CASSEGAGYEKLFF. The genes are TRBV7-2 and TRBJ1-4; D unresolved. Germline V gene lookup returns CDR1 SGHTA and CDR2 FQGNSA. The CDR3 length is 14 residues. Trimming cost V 5 bases and J 6 bases, with 13 bases left between them. Drawing the rest from reference TRBV7-2 and TRBJ1-4, the complete variable domain is GAGVSQSPSNKVTEKGKDVELRCDPISGHTALYWYRQSLGQGLEFLIYFQGNSAPDKSGLPSDRFSAERTGGSVSTLTIQRTQQEDSAVYLCASSEGAGYEKLFFGSGTQLSVL.

The rearrangement links TRBV5-5 to TRBJ1-2, with D possibly TRBD1 on 6 matching bases. Trimming took off 2 bases at V and 8 bases at J, with 13 bases between the two ends. The CDR3 is made up of 13 amino acids. Germline V CDR1 and CDR2: SGHKS, YYEKEE (reference sequence). The CDR3 nucleotides are TGTGCCAGCAGCTTTGACAGGTATCAGGGCTACACCTTC. Its protein is CASSFDRYQGYTF.

The chain joins TRBV5-1 to TRBJ1-6; 7 bases agree with TRBD1. J was trimmed by 10 bases and V by 5 bases; bases with no gene match: 9. Germline values: CDR1 SGHRS, CDR2 YFSETQ. The CDR3 sequence is 14 residues long. The CDR3 reads CASSYGQDQSPLHF. The DNA for the CDR3 is TGCGCCAGCAGTTACGGACAGGATCAATCACCCCTCCACTTT.

This sequence joins TRBV6-6 and TRBJ1-2; D not resolved. This CDR3 has 14 amino acids. CDR1 is MNHNY and CDR2 is SVGAGI in the germline V gene (reference sequence). Trimming cost V 2 bases and J 10 bases, with 17 bases left between them. The CDR3 loop is CASSYGETRTPYTF. The CDR3 DNA follows: TGTGCCAGCAGTTACGGAGAAACACGCACTCCCTACACCTTC.

The V call is TRBV2, the J call TRBJ2-1; 10 nucleotides match TRBD2. The CDR3 is 15 amino acids. V shed 3 bases and J 3 bases; nucleotides not matched to a gene: 2. Looked up from germline, CDR1 is SNHLY and CDR2 is FYNNEI. CDR3 amino acids: CASSEQRGGYNEQFF. CDR3 sequence (DNA): TGTGCCAGCAGTGAGCAGCGGGGGGGCTACAATGAGCAGTTCTTC.

This clone was observed a handful of times. The genes are TRBV2 and TRBJ2-2, with a weak D call TRBD1 (6 bases). Germline CDR1 and CDR2: SNHLY and FYNNEI. The CDR3 has 15 residues. Trimming took off 5 bases at V and 1 base at J, with 11 bases between the two ends. CDR3 nucleotides: TGTGCCAGCAGTACAACAGGGATGAACACCGGGGAGCTGTTTTTT. Protein product: CASSTTGMNTGELFF.

Here the CDR3 reads CASSDSHQQGWPNFEAFF. The CDR3 DNA reads as TGTGCCAGCAGTGACTCCCACCAACAGGGATGGCCGAATTTTGAAGCTTTCTTT. The J gene is TRBJ1-1, the V gene TRBV6-4; D perhaps matches TRBD1 (6 bases). V lost 0 bases to trimming and J lost 7 bases, with 24 bases between them. Germline loops: CDR1 MRHNA, CDR2 SNTAGT. CDR3 size: 18 residues.

The V and J genes are TRBV7-9 and TRBJ1-1; 9 nucleotides align to TRBD1. J was trimmed by 3 bases and V by 2 bases; bases with no gene match: 10. The CDR3 runs to 17 residues. The germline V gene encodes CDR1 SEHNR and CDR2 FQNEAQ (reference sequence). The CDR3 spells CASSLRGTGLYDTEAFF. The CDR3, as DNA: TGTGCCAGCAGCTTAAGAGGGACAGGGTTATACGACACTGAAGCTTTCTTT.

The CDR3 coding sequence is TGCGCCAGCAGCCAATCCCGGGACAGCTTCTACGAGCAGTACTTC. Its protein product is CASSQSRDSFYEQYF. The rearrangement uses TRBV4-3 and TRBJ2-7; TRBD1 agrees at 7 bases. Per germline, CDR1 LGHNA and CDR2 YSLEER. Trimming took 2 bases from V and 3 from J; bases not matched to a gene: 7. CDR3 length equals 15 residues.

This chain joins TRBV10-3 and TRBJ2-5; possibly TRBD1 for D (6 bases). The end of the DNA fits TRBJ2-7 better, so the J call may be wrong. The germline V gene has CDR1 ENHRY and CDR2 SYGVKD. This CDR3 contains 16 residues. The chain's CDR3 is CAISEPSTGSPNEQYF. The CDR3 DNA follows: TGTGCCATCAGTGAGCCTTCCACAGGGTCCCCCAACGAGCAGTACTTC.

The chain couples TRBV19 to TRBJ2-5; 7 bases are a match to TRBD1. This CDR3 has 16 amino acids. Germline CDR1 is LNHDA and CDR2 is SQIVND (reference sequence). After removal of 6 bases from V and 8 bases from J, the junction contained 18 bases not matched to a gene. CDR3 sequence reads: CASSPMTGRGVSTQYF. The CDR3 DNA follows: TGTGCCAGTAGCCCCATGACAGGGCGAGGGGTTAGTACCCAGTACTTC.

V gene TRBV5-6 combines with J gene TRBJ2-7; 9 bases line up with TRBD1. V was clipped by 0 bases and J by 1 base; unmatched bases: 2. There are 15 residues in the CDR3. Germline lookup yields CDR1 SGHDT and CDR2 YYEEEE. Written as DNA, the CDR3 is TGTGCCAGCAGCTTGGTTGGGACAGGGTCCTACGAGCAGTACTTC. It specifies CASSLVGTGSYEQYF. Filled out from reference TRBV5-6 and TRBJ2-7, the complete variable domain reads DAGVTQSPTHLIKTRGQQVTLRCSPKSGHDTVSWYQQALGQGPQFIFQYYEEEERQRGNFPDRFSGHQFPNYSSELNVNALLLGDSALYLCASSLVGTGSYEQYFGPGTRLTVT.

The chain links TRBV18 to TRBJ2-5; D is unclear. The CDR3 consists of 13 residues. Germline V gene data show CDR1 as KGHSH and CDR2 as LQKENI. V lost 2 bases and J lost 5, with 9 bases in between. CDR3 sequence: CASSPGSRETQYF. DNA of the CDR3: TGTGCCAGCTCACCAGGTAGCCGCGAGACCCAGTACTTC.

V and J are TRBV9 and TRBJ2-7; D is undetermined. Trimming removed 2 bases at V and 1 base at J, with 13 bases between. This CDR3 region has 15 residues. Germline assignment: CDR1 SGDLS and CDR2 YYNGEE. CDR3 region: CASSVSPAVSYEQYF. The CDR3 region has the DNA TGTGCCAGCAGCGTCTCCCCTGCGGTTTCCTACGAGCAGTACTTC. The full variable domain, with the rest looked up from reference TRBV9 and TRBJ2-7, is DSGVTQTPKHLITATGQRVTLRCSPRSGDLSVYWYQQSLDQGLQFLIQYYNGEERAKGNILERFSAQQFPDLHSELNLSSLELGDSALYFCASSVSPAVSYEQYFGPGTRLTVT.

This clone has more than one count but fewer than ten. The chain combines TRBV7-8 with TRBJ2-2; D gene unclear. The germline V gene encodes CDR1 SGHVS and CDR2 FQNEAQ. Trimming removed 2 bases at V and 8 bases at J, with 12 bases between. The CDR3 covers 14 residues. This chain's CDR3 is CASSLSAARGELFF. CDR3 bases: TGTGCCAGCAGCTTATCGGCCGCCAGGGGGGAGCTGTTTTTT.

This clone has only a few counts. The junction does not match germline at one end; this may be a read error. The chain joins TRBV6-1 to TRBJ1-1; no reliable D call. The V gene's germline CDR1 is MNHNS and CDR2 SASEGT. The CDR3 spans 14 residues. CDR3 DNA: TGTGCCATCAGTGAGCCAGGAGGGAACACTGAAGCTTTCTTT. This codes for CAISEPGGNTEAFF.

The J gene is TRBJ1-2, the V gene TRBV9; 7 nucleotides align to TRBD1. The CDR3 is 13 residues long. Trimming cost V 1 base and J 10 bases; bases outside gene matches: 7. CDR1 and CDR2 (germline): SGDLS, YYNGEE. The CDR3 region is CASSVSTGFDYTF. The CDR3 DNA sequence: TGTGCCAGCAGCGTATCGACAGGGTTTGACTACACCTTC.